One sample yielded the 10 T cell receptor beta chains listed below, sequenced in a study of blood T cell repertoires in COVID-19. Method: immunoSEQ multiplex PCR; TCRdb's copy keeps in-frame clones and lacks some. Of about 56,000 clones detected, over 75% appear once; the ten largest clones hold over 3.5%. Material for sequencing was peripheral blood. The receptor source for this set is a man aged 50 to 60 with active COVID-19.

The genes are TRBV7-2 and TRBJ1-6; D is unresolved. This CDR3 region has 15 residues. Germline V CDR1 and CDR2: SGHTA, FQGNSA. V lost 4 bases to trimming and J lost 7 bases, with 14 bases between them. The CDR3 bases are TGTGCCAGCAGCTCCTCCGTTTCTGGCAATTCACCCCTCCACTTT. It is translated as CASSSSVSGNSPLHF.

The CDR3 DNA sequence: TGTGCCTGGAGTGCGAGTTCCGAGACCCAGTACTTC. This sequence encodes CAWSASSETQYF. This chain joins TRBV30 and TRBJ2-5; D ambiguous. V gave up 1 base and J gave up 5 bases, with 8 bases separating them. Per the germline V gene, CDR1 is GTSNPN and CDR2 is SVGIG (reference sequence). The CDR3 totals 12 residues.

J is TRBJ2-7 and V is TRBV11-2; 8 bases are a match to TRBD2. CDR1 SGHAT and CDR2 FQNNGV come from the germline V gene. The CDR3 loop spans 15 amino acids. J was trimmed by 1 base and V by 5 bases; bases with no gene match: 7. The CDR3 DNA follows: TGTGCCAGCAGCAAAGTAGGCGGGGGGTCCTACGAGCAGTACTTC. Its translation is CASSKVGGGSYEQYF.

V is TRBV5-6 and J is TRBJ1-2; D is possibly TRBD1 (6 bases). V shed 4 bases and J shed 0 bases, with 10 bases lying between them. From germline, CDR1 is SGHDT and CDR2 YYEEEE. The CDR3 is 14 amino acids. Here the CDR3 reads CASSPRTANYGYTF. CDR3 in DNA: TGTGCCAGCAGCCCCCGGACAGCTAACTATGGCTACACCTTC.

The chain is built from TRBV21-1 and TRBJ2-7; the table calls TRBD1, which could not be checked here. TRBV21-1 is classified as a pseudogene. CDR3 length: 14 residues. The DNA for the CDR3 is TGTGCCAGCAGCCGGGACAGGGGGCTCTACGAGCAGTACTTC. This sequence encodes CASSRDRGLYEQYF.

This clone came up a few times. This chain joins TRBV9 and TRBJ1-3; D is unclear. CDR1 and CDR2 from the germline V gene are SGDLS and YYNGEE. This CDR3 has 14 residues. Trimming removed 3 bases at V and 3 bases at J, with 10 bases between. The CDR3 nucleotides are TGTGCCAGCAGCGCCGGGGTCTTTGGAAACACCATATATTTT. Translating it yields CASSAGVFGNTIYF.

About this clone itself: Other DNA sequences in this specimen translate into the identical CDR3. V is TRBV12-3 or TRBV12-4 and J is TRBJ1-1; unclear D gene. This CDR3 is built from 12 residues. V was pared by 8 bases and J by 5 bases, with 12 bases between. The DNA of the CDR3 is TGTGCCAGCCGCGGCGGTGGTACTGAAGCTTTCTTT. Translating gives CASRGGGTEAFF.

This chain links TRBV30 with TRBJ1-1, with a weak D call TRBD1 (6 bases). The CDR3 has 13 amino acids. Per the germline V gene, CDR1 is GTSNPN and CDR2 is SVGIG (reference sequence). Trimming stripped 0 bases from V and 11 bases from J, with 16 bases between. CDR3 sequence (DNA): TGTGCCTGGAGTGTTATTGGGGGCGCCGGGGCTTTCTTT. Its translation: CAWSVIGGAGAFF.

The chain has TRBV10-3 and TRBJ2-7; D is possibly TRBD1 (7 bases). Trimming left V 0 bases short and J 0 bases short, with 15 bases between. From germline, CDR1 is ENHRY and CDR2 SYGVKD. The CDR3 has 17 residues. CDR3 amino acids: CAISESPGQGGSYEQYF. For the CDR3, the DNA is TGTGCCATCAGTGAGTCCCCAGGGCAGGGGGGCTCCTACGAGCAGTACTTC.

The CDR3 protein is CASSVRGGAGNEQFF. Here the CDR3 DNA reads TGTGCCAGCAGTGTCCGTGGGGGGGCCGGTAATGAGCAGTTCTTC. This chain uses TRBV2 with TRBJ2-1; D perhaps matches TRBD2 (7 bases). Between the trimmed V and J ends, which lost 4 bases and 7 bases, there was a span of 17 bases. The CDR3 covers 15 residues. Germline CDR1 SNHLY, CDR2 FYNNEI.